Listed below are T cell receptor beta chains from one sample, sequenced in a study of T cell repertoires in cytomegalovirus infection. One entry per CDR3 protein, called by TCRdb with MiXCR from the reads. This table has 100,000 to 150,000 distinct CDR3 sequences, roughly a quarter appearing once. No antigen has been identified for these receptors. The sample was PBMCs, sequenced either directly or after in vitro stimulation (not recorded which). Source of these receptors: a human donor in good health (CMV status not recorded). Some clones in this sample may be carry-over from other donors' samples. Each CDR3 is given with its conserved first and last residue. A D gene is named only where the DNA matches it firmly. Clone sizes are given selectively: once, few, many, or a class where the clone is expanded.

TRBJ2-1 many TRBV7-9 TRBD1 TGTGCCAGCAGCTTAGCGGACAGGGGGCATGGGGATGAGCAGTTCTTC CASSLADRGHGDEQFF
TRBJ2-1 few TRBV7-3 TRBD2 TGTGCCAGCAGCTACTCTAGCGGGAGAGGGTCAAATGAGCAGTTCTTC CASSYSSGRGSNEQFF
TRBJ2-2 - TRBV4-1 - TGCGCCAGCAGCATACGACCGGTGAACACCGGGGAGCTGTTTTTT CASSIRPVNTGELFF
TRBJ2-2 few TRBV6-5 - TGTGCCAGCACTCCGGCCAGGATTGGCACCGGGGAGCTGTTTTTT CASTPARIGTGELFF
TRBJ2-3 many TRBV19 TRBD2 TGTGCCAGTAGTATAGCGGGAGGGACCTATACGCAGTATTTT CASSIAGGTYTQYF
TRBJ2-1 few TRBV7-6 TRBD2 TGTGCCAGCAGCTTAACCAGGACTAGCGGGATAGGCCCCTACAATGAGCAGTTCTTC CASSLTRTSGIGPYNEQFF
TRBJ2-7 many TRBV12-3/TRBV12-4 TRBD2 TGTGCCAGCAGTTTTTTCGGGACTAGCGGCGAGCAGTACTTC CASSFFGTSGEQYF
TRBJ1-1 - TRBV2 TRBD1 TGTGCCAGCAGTGAACAGGACAGGGGGGAAGGCACTGAAGCTTTCTTT CASSEQDRGEGTEAFF
TRBJ1-1 many TRBV2 - TGTGCCAGCCACTATGGACAGAACACTGAAGCTTTCTTT CASHYGQNTEAFF
TRBJ2-1 - TRBV28 - TGTGCCAGCAGTGGCGGTCACAATGAGCAGTTCTTC CASSGGHNEQFF
TRBJ1-5 few TRBV18 TRBD1 TGTGCCAGCTCACCACCCGGGACAGACAATCAGCCCCAGCATTTT CASSPPGTDNQPQHF
TRBJ1-1 few TRBV7-3 - TGTGCCAGCAGCTCAGGGGCAGGTGCTGAAGCTTTCTTT CASSSGAGAEAFF
TRBJ1-1 few TRBV4-1 - TGCGCCAGCAGCCAAACGGATGCCACTGAAGCTTTCTTT CASSQTDATEAFF
TRBJ1-2 many TRBV7-3 - TGTGCCAGCAGCCTCGGAGGCTTAAACTATGGCTACACCTTC CASSLGGLNYGYTF
TRBJ2-5 - TRBV7-2 - TGTGCCAGCAGCTTAAACCAGGGGCAGGAGACCCAGTACTTC CASSLNQGQETQYF
TRBJ2-3 - TRBV5-1 - TGCGCCAGCAGCTTTAACAGTCCAAGCACAGATACGCAGTATTTT CASSFNSPSTDTQYF
TRBJ1-1 many TRBV7-2 - TGTGCCAGCAGATACAGGGCAGCACCCACTGAAGCTTTCTTT CASRYRAAPTEAFF
TRBJ2-3 few TRBV19 TRBD2 TGTGCCAGCCGACCCCTAAGCGGGAACTCAGATACGCAGTATTTT CASRPLSGNSDTQYF
TRBJ2-7 few TRBV4-2 TRBD2 TGTGCCAGCAGCCCGGAGTTCGGGAGGTCCTACGAGCAGTACTTC CASSPEFGRSYEQYF
TRBJ2-2 many TRBV6-1 - TGTGCCAGCAAACGACCTGGAGGGTCCGGGGAGCTGTTTTTT CASKRPGGSGELFF
TRBJ1-2 few TRBV12-3/TRBV12-4 - TGTGCCAGCAGTTTTGGTTGGGGCCGTGAGGGCTACACCTTC CASSFGWGREGYTF
TRBJ2-1 few TRBV19 TRBD2 TGTGCCAGTAAGGTAGCGGGAGTCCCCAATGAGCAGTTCTTC CASKVAGVPNEQFF
TRBJ2-5 - TRBV7-9 - TGTGCCAGCAGCTCTACGGCCGCGGAGACCCAGTACTTC CASSSTAAETQYF
TRBJ1-2 - TRBV5-6 TRBD1 TGTGCCAGCAGCTTCGTCCCGGGACAGGGGGTCAGCTATGGCTACACCTTC CASSFVPGQGVSYGYTF
TRBJ2-7 - TRBV5-4 TRBD2 TGTGCCAGCAGCTTGAAACTAGCGGGCCACTACGAGCAGTACTTC CASSLKLAGHYEQYF
TRBJ1-5 few TRBV7-2 - TGTGCCAGCAGCTTAGCGATAGGGTCCAATCAGCCCCAGCATTTT CASSLAIGSNQPQHF
TRBJ2-1 - TRBV7-2 - TGTGCCAGCAGCTTAGCGGGGGCCCCTTACAATGAGCAGTTCTTC CASSLAGAPYNEQFF
TRBJ2-3 many TRBV2 - TGTGCCAGCATATCGGCGGCCCTAAAAGCAGATACGCAGTATTTT CASISAALKADTQYF
TRBJ2-3 many TRBV7-9 - TGTGCCAGCAGCTTAGCGGGAGTAAGCACAGATACGCAGTATTTT CASSLAGVSTDTQYF
TRBJ1-5 - TRBV6-1 - TGTGCCAGCAGTGTAGCTCCAGGAGGGAATCAGCCCCAGCATTTT CASSVAPGGNQPQHF
TRBJ2-3 few TRBV19 TRBD2 TGTGCCAGTACCGACGGACTAGGAGTCCCCCCGGGTACGCAGTATTTT CASTDGLGVPPGTQYF
TRBJ2-1 - TRBV12-3/TRBV12-4 - TGTGCCAGCAGACATGGGAGGCCGGACAATGAGCAGTTCTTC CASRHGRPDNEQFF
TRBJ2-2 - TRBV12-3/TRBV12-4 - TGTGCCAGCAATACGGGTCGGGGTTACGGGGAGCTGTTTTTT CASNTGRGYGELFF
TRBJ1-1 - TRBV20-1 - TGCAGTGCTACTGGGACGGGGGAGCCGAACACTGAAGCTTTCTTT CSATGTGEPNTEAFF
TRBJ2-2 many TRBV7-2 - TGTGCCAGCAGCATTTTTAACACCGGGGAGCTGTTTTTT CASSIFNTGELFF
TRBJ1-3 - TRBV7-2 - TGTGCCAGCAGCCCCAGGGCGGCTGGAAACACCATATATTTT CASSPRAAGNTIYF
TRBJ2-1 - TRBV5-4 TRBD2 TGTGCCAGCAGCTTGGTTTCGACTAGCGGTCGGAATGAGCAGTTCTTC CASSLVSTSGRNEQFF
TRBJ1-5 - TRBV24-1 TRBD1 TGTGCCACCAGTGACTCACAGGGGGGCATTGATCAGCCCCAGCATTTT CATSDSQGGIDQPQHF
TRBJ2-1 few TRBV12-3/TRBV12-4 - TGTGCCAGCAGTCCGACTAGGCGGAATGAGCAGTTCTTC CASSPTRRNEQFF
TRBJ2-2 - TRBV5-1 - TGCGCCAGCAGCGTCTCGGTGCACACCGGGGAGCTGTTTTTT CASSVSVHTGELFF
TRBJ1-3 few TRBV12-3/TRBV12-4 - TGTGCCAGCAGTTTTCAAAGAGGAAACACCATATATTTT CASSFQRGNTIYF